These 27 T cell receptor beta chains were all obtained from the same sample, sequenced in a study of T-cell reconstitution after alpha-beta-depleted transplantation in children. Using unique molecular identifiers, the investigators prepared the TCRbeta library. TCRdb independently ran MiXCR on the PCR reads; one entry per CDR3 protein. The table has 440,000 or so distinct CDR3 sequences, 11% seen once. The sample was PBMCs from the stem cell graft donor, taken from the stem cell graft. The source is a human donor who donated a stem cell graft to a child with acute myeloid leukemia.

This clonotype was detected only a few times. The chain joins TRBV20-1 to TRBJ1-2; D uncertain. The V gene's germline CDR1 is DFQATT and CDR2 SNEGSKA (reference sequence). The CDR3 runs 14 residues. V lost 0 bases and J lost 1, with 9 bases in between. CDR3 in amino acids: CSARDFAVNYGYTF. In DNA form, the CDR3 reads TGCAGTGCTAGAGATTTTGCGGTTAACTATGGCTACACCTTC.

This chain joins TRBV5-1 and TRBJ1-2; D gene unclear. The CDR3 totals 15 residues. The germline CDR1 and CDR2 sequences are SGHRS and YFSETQ. V lost 0 bases, J lost 4 bases, and 13 bases lay in between. CDR3 sequence (DNA): TGCGCCAGCAGCTTGGGTGGGCTTCTTATCTATGGCTACACCTTC. This translates into CASSLGGLLIYGYTF. The full variable domain, completed using reference TRBV5-1 and TRBJ1-2, is KAGVTQTPRYLIKTRGQQVTLSCSPISGHRSVSWYQQTPGQGLQFLFEYFSETQRNKGNFPGRFSGRQFSNSRSEMNVSTLELGDSALYLCASSLGGLLIYGYTFGSGTRLTVV.

This chain joins TRBV7-9 and TRBJ2-2; possibly TRBD1 for D (6 bases). Trimming stripped 5 bases from V and 5 bases from J, with 9 bases between. Germline CDR1 and CDR2: SEHNR and FQNEAQ (reference sequence). The CDR3 contains 13 residues. CDR3 protein: CASSDTGTGELFF. As DNA, the CDR3 is TGTGCCAGCAGCGACACAGGGACCGGGGAGCTGTTTTTT. The whole variable domain, remainder taken from reference TRBV7-9 and TRBJ2-2, is DTGVSQNPRHKITKRGQNVTFRCDPISEHNRLYWYRQTLGQGPEFLTYFQNEAQLEKSRLLSDRFSAERPKGSFSTLEIQRTEQGDSAMYLCASSDTGTGELFFGEGSRLTVL.

The rearrangement links TRBV7-9 to TRBJ1-5; 9 bases fit TRBD1. Looked up from germline, CDR1 is SEHNR and CDR2 is FQNEAQ (reference sequence). The CDR3 runs to 16 residues. The V and J ends lost 1 base and 3 bases, in that order; junction bases with no gene match: 4. The CDR3: CASSLGGQGDNQPQHF. The CDR3 coding sequence is TGTGCCAGCAGCTTAGGGGGACAGGGAGACAATCAGCCCCAGCATTTT.

The chain uses TRBV4-3 and TRBJ2-1; 7 nucleotides agree with TRBD2. With 3 bases clipped from V and 3 bases from J, the junction kept 5 bases outside the gene matches. This CDR3 comprises 15 residues. From germline, CDR1 is LGHNA and CDR2 YSLEER. DNA for the CDR3: TGCGCCAGCAGCCACAGCGGGGACCTCTACAATGAGCAGTTCTTC. Translation gives CASSHSGDLYNEQFF.

The chain joins TRBV7-2 to TRBJ2-3; 7 nucleotides align to TRBD2. The J segment lost 4 bases and the V segment lost 1 base, leaving 8 bases of the junction unmatched. Per the germline V gene, CDR1 is SGHTA and CDR2 is FQGNSA. This CDR3 has 16 amino acids. CDR3 sequence: CASSLVPGGVADTQYF. CDR3 in DNA: TGTGCCAGCAGCTTAGTGCCGGGAGGCGTCGCAGATACGCAGTATTTT.

The V gene is TRBV30, the J gene TRBJ1-2, with 7 bases fitting TRBD1. Germline V CDR1 and CDR2: GTSNPN, SVGIG (reference sequence). V lost 3 bases and J lost 2; bases outside the gene matches: 6. The CDR3 is 14 amino acids. The CDR3 here is CAWRETGYNYGYTF. For the CDR3, the DNA is TGTGCCTGGAGAGAGACAGGGTACAACTATGGCTACACCTTC.

This CDR3 reads CASIKIAGLSTDTQYF. The CDR3 DNA follows: TGTGCCAGCATAAAAATAGCGGGGTTGTCCACAGATACGCAGTATTTT. V and J are TRBV11-2 and TRBJ2-3, with 8 bases lining up with TRBD2. Losses at the gene ends were 7 bases for V and 2 bases for J; bases not matched to a gene: 11. This CDR3 is 16 amino acids long. CDR1 and CDR2 from the germline V gene are SGHAT and FQNNGV.

Concerning this clonotype itself: This may come from a read error, since a much larger clone is one base off. The gene calls are TRBV6-2 or TRBV6-3 and TRBJ1-1; 9 nucleotides line up with TRBD1. V dropped 2 bases and J dropped 4; count of bases not matched to a gene: 2. Germline CDR1 MNHEY, CDR2 SVGEGT. The CDR3 consists of 14 residues. CDR3 loop: CASSYGTGTTEAFF. DNA of the CDR3: TGTGCCAGCAGTTACGGGACAGGGACCACTGAAGCTTTCTTT.

V is TRBV5-1 and J is TRBJ2-5; TRBD2 matches at 8 bases. Germline-derived CDR1 and CDR2 are SGHRS and YFSETQ. CDR3 length: 15 amino acids. V shed 3 bases and J 5 bases; nucleotides not matched to a gene: 9. CDR3 loop: CASSSSAGVLETQYF. The CDR3 DNA reads as TGCGCCAGCAGCTCCTCAGCGGGGGTACTTGAGACCCAGTACTTC.

The chain uses TRBV5-1 and TRBJ2-5; 10 bases agree with TRBD1. Germline trimming cut 2 bases from V and 1 base from J; bases unmatched to any gene: 11. The CDR3 sequence is 18 residues long. Germline V gives CDR1 SGHRS, CDR2 YFSETQ. CDR3 nucleotides: TGCGCCAGCAGCTTAGGCGGGACAGGGGCCGTTTTCCAAGAGACCCAGTACTTC. Amino acids: CASSLGGTGAVFQETQYF.

This clonotype appeared a few times. The junction shows a germline mismatch at one end, possibly a read error. The gene calls are TRBV25-1 and TRBJ1-2, with D unresolved. There are 16 residues in the CDR3. Germline V gene sequence: CDR1 MGHDK, CDR2 SYGVNS. The CDR3 is CATSIGVRGANYGYTF. CDR3 nucleotide sequence: TGTGCCACCAGTATTGGGGTTCGTGGGGCTAACTATGGCTACACCTTC.

This clonotype was detected once. This chain links TRBV29-1 with TRBJ2-3; 10 nucleotides line up with TRBD1. CDR1 and CDR2 (germline): SQVTM, ANQGSEA. Unmatched junction bases numbered 7, after V lost 1 base and J lost 3 bases. The CDR3 runs 16 residues. In DNA, the CDR3 is TGCAGCGTTGAAGGTTATCCGGGACAGGGGACAGATACGCAGTATTTT. As protein: CSVEGYPGQGTDTQYF.

This clonotype has a count of ten or more. The chain carries TRBV20-1 and TRBJ2-5, with 10 bases lining up with TRBD2. Germline assignment: CDR1 DFQATT and CDR2 SNEGSKA (reference sequence). This CDR3 is built from 17 residues. J was trimmed by 0 bases and V by 4 bases; bases with no gene match: 11. The CDR3 DNA follows: TGCAGTGCTAACATGGATAGCGGGGGGATGTACCAAGAGACCCAGTACTTC. It yields the protein CSANMDSGGMYQETQYF.

This clonotype was detected ten times or more. The gene calls are TRBV29-1 and TRBJ1-5; 9 bases line up with TRBD1. Unmatched junction bases numbered 9, after V lost 6 bases and J lost 6 bases. Per the germline V gene, CDR1 is SQVTM and CDR2 is ANQGSEA. The length of the CDR3 is 14 residues. The CDR3 sequence is CSVGVTGGGQPQHF. CDR3 nucleotide sequence: TGCAGCGTCGGCGTGACAGGGGGAGGTCAGCCCCAGCATTTT.

The chain couples TRBV4-2 to TRBJ1-2; D may be TRBD1 (6 bases). CDR3 size: 15 residues. With 1 base removed from V and 4 bases from J, the gap between germline ends came to 13 bases. Germline V CDR1 and CDR2: LGHNA, YNFKEQ. Here the CDR3 reads CASSQVGGEGYGYTF. The CDR3 DNA reads TGTGCCAGCAGCCAAGTAGGGGGGGAAGGCTATGGCTACACCTTC.

The chain couples TRBV5-1 to TRBJ2-1; 12 nucleotides align to TRBD2. The CDR3 contains 18 residues. The V segment lost 0 bases and the J segment 1 base; nucleotides outside the gene matches: 5. Germline-derived CDR1 and CDR2 are SGHRS and YFSETQ. The CDR3 region is CASSLEASGRGSYNEQFF. CDR3 DNA sequence: TGCGCCAGCAGCTTGGAGGCTAGCGGGAGGGGATCCTACAATGAGCAGTTCTTC.

The chain joins TRBV29-1 to TRBJ2-2; no reliable D call. The germline V and J ends were trimmed by 0 bases and 5 bases, with 7 bases remaining between them. This CDR3 has 13 amino acids. Germline V gives CDR1 SQVTM, CDR2 ANQGSEA. Here the CDR3 reads CSVEDKNTGELFF. CDR3 nucleotide sequence: TGCAGCGTTGAAGATAAGAATACCGGGGAGCTGTTTTTT.

Only a few counts were recorded for this clonotype. The chain joins TRBV10-3 to TRBJ2-7; D is ambiguous. V shed 5 bases and J shed 3 bases, with 8 bases lying between them. The CDR3 is 12 residues long. Per germline, CDR1 ENHRY and CDR2 SYGVKD. The CDR3 reads CAISPYNYEQYF. The CDR3 nucleotides are TGTGCCATCAGTCCCTATAACTACGAGCAGTACTTC.

CDR3 amino acids: CSALGEKLFF. CDR3 DNA: TGCAGTGCACTCGGTGAAAAACTGTTTTTT. The V and J genes are TRBV20-1 and TRBJ1-4; D remains unclear. The CDR3 length is 10 residues. The germline gives CDR1 DFQATT, CDR2 SNEGSKA (reference sequence). Trimming took off 6 bases at V and 7 bases at J, with 6 bases between the two ends.

In its sample, this clonotype was seen many times. The chain employs TRBV12-3 or TRBV12-4 and TRBJ2-5; D is perhaps TRBD2 (6 bases). V lost 3 bases and J 3 bases, leaving 14 bases between the germline ends. This CDR3 is 15 amino acids long. The CDR3 DNA is TGTGCCAGCAGTTTGGGACTCCGCCCGGAAGAGACCCAGTACTTC. Translating gives CASSLGLRPEETQYF.

This chain joins TRBV27 and TRBJ2-2; D is undetermined. V dropped 5 bases and J dropped 3 bases, with 16 bases sitting between them. CDR3 size: 16 residues. In germline, CDR1 is MNHEY, CDR2 SMNVEV (reference sequence). The CDR3 bases are TGTGCCAGCAGTCCAAATCACTGGGCGGACACCGGGGAGCTGTTTTTT. Translating gives CASSPNHWADTGELFF.

This clonotype was recorded a few times. The V and J genes are TRBV2 and TRBJ2-3; the match to TRBD1 covers 9 bases. V lost 5 bases, J lost 4 bases, and 7 bases stayed unmatched. The CDR3 runs to 15 residues. Germline assignment: CDR1 SNHLY and CDR2 FYNNEI. The CDR3 loop reads CASSKDRGSADTQYF. In DNA form, the CDR3 reads TGTGCCAGCAGTAAGGACAGGGGTAGCGCAGATACGCAGTATTTT.

The chain is built from TRBV29-1 and TRBJ1-1; D may be TRBD1 (6 bases). Germline lookup yields CDR1 SQVTM and CDR2 ANQGSEA. V lost 6 bases and J lost 3, with 17 bases in between. This CDR3 is 14 amino acids long. CDR3 coding DNA: TGCAGCGTAGATAGGACAGCCACGGACACTGAAGCTTTCTTT. Protein product: CSVDRTATDTEAFF.

This clonotype was detected ten times or more. V and J are TRBV5-1 and TRBJ2-1, with 10 bases that match TRBD2. CDR1 is SGHRS and CDR2 is YFSETQ in the germline V gene. With V trimmed by 3 bases and J by 0 bases, 3 bases remained unmatched. The CDR3 has 16 amino acids. CDR3 DNA: TGCGCCAGCAGCTCCGCTAGCGGGAGCTCCTACAATGAGCAGTTCTTC. Translation: CASSSASGSSYNEQFF.

The chain couples TRBV30 to TRBJ2-3; no clear D gene. The CDR3 sequence is 15 residues long. V was trimmed by 0 bases and J by 1 base, leaving 11 bases between them. CDR1 is GTSNPN and CDR2 is SVGIG in the germline V gene (reference sequence). CDR3 amino acids: CAWSVGIAGTDTQYF. The CDR3, as DNA: TGTGCCTGGAGTGTTGGCATAGCTGGCACAGATACGCAGTATTTT.

This clonotype appeared once. The J gene is TRBJ1-2, the V gene TRBV19, with a weak D call TRBD1 (6 bases). CDR3 size: 13 residues. V was shortened by 9 bases and J by 5 bases, with 16 bases between the two germline ends. Germline assignment: CDR1 LNHDA and CDR2 SQIVND (reference sequence). The CDR3 reads CASAPGDTYGYTF. The DNA for the CDR3 is TGTGCCAGCGCCCCGGGGGACACTTATGGCTACACCTTC. Full variable domain (outside the CDR3, taken from reference TRBV19 and TRBJ1-2): DGGITQSPKYLFRKEGQNVTLSCEQNLNHDAMYWYRQDPGQGLRLIYYSQIVNDFQKGDIAEGYSVSREKKESFPLTVTSAQKNPTAFYLCASAPGDTYGYTFGSGTRLTVV.